The present TCR beta chain was sequenced within a study of blood T cell repertoires in COVID-19 (dated by TCRdb to 2020 to 2022). Broadly, across the study: Samples covering the acute and convalescent phases of COVID-19 were provided by collaborators in the United States, Italy and Spain. The prospective study material was composed of cDNA or gDNA derived from T cells, B-cell-depleted T cells, or PBMCs. Deeply sampled blood TCRbeta repertoires from subjects exposed to, actively infected with, or recovered from COVID-19 were included in the dataset. The repertoires were released in a freely available public database meant as a resource for research on the immune response to SARS-CoV-2. Samples came from the ongoing ImmuneRACE study (first 160 participants) plus 1,254 subjects from 6 global collaborators. Sample metadata almost always included a de-identified subject ID, COVID-19 status, age in years and sex. Where HLA class I and class II types were available, the types were taken from metadata supplied by the sample provider, not from assay-based typing.

Participants in the prospective study were aged roughly 18 to 100 years, lived in 20 to 25 United States geographic areas, and enrolled through a virtual design. Cohort assignment in the prospective study relied on participant-reported clinical history from a screening survey and a study questionnaire. ImmuneRACE Cohort 3 recovered participants were defined by two consecutive negative NP/OP PCR tests, healthcare professional clearance, or symptom resolution. Mobile phlebotomists in the prospective study collected whole blood, serum and a nasopharyngeal or oropharyngeal swab from every participant. Prospective study participants could optionally give additional blood draws and questionnaires over a roughly two-month period. Blood samples from the prospective study were shipped frozen or at room temperature prior to DNA extraction. Concerning this clone: The antigen it binds to is not known. Per-base qualities were not stored, and no clone one base away is much larger.

The immunoSEQ Assay, a bias-controlled multiplex PCR, was used to amplify TCRbeta CDR3 regions from genomic DNA. On the study's bioinformatics: The number of nucleated cells in each sample was estimated by amplification of reference gene primers within the assay. To quantify the absolute abundance of each unique TCRbeta CDR3 rearrangement, sequence reads were collapsed and filtered. For each sample, productive Simpson clonality was calculated by taking the square root of Simpson's diversity index across productive rearrangements. TCRdb obtained this table from immuneACCESS and retained in-frame rearrangements with V and J assigned. These tables miss some clones; where compared with another copy, unresolved V genes account for less than half of the shortfall, and the remainder is unexplained. V, J and clone size derive from that table, while D and trimming were established from the DNA sequence. Here the sample has approximately 300,000 clones; roughly 91% occur a single time. The ten largest clones represent about a tenth of the sample.

The CDR3 covers 15 residues, taking in both the cysteine and the phenylalanine. The entry retains the CDR3 DNA only, 45 bases that are in frame from base 1. CDR1 is given as MDHEN and CDR2 as SYDVKM, both from the germline V gene. V and J lose 7 bases and 1 base, and a span of 16 bases separates them. What the authors observed across the whole study: The quantity of clinical and demographic metadata differed by source and by participant and was supplied without curation.

Specimen: PBMCs or T cells enriched from blood (not recorded which). The clonotype originates from a woman aged 25 to 39 who had recovered from COVID-19. The V and J segments used are TRBV28 and TRBJ1-1; TRBD1 might be the D gene, on 5 matching bases. CDR3 sequence: CASTLMTARNTEAFF. The DNA is as follows: TGTGCCAGCACCTTAATGACAGCTCGGAACACTGAAGCTTTCTTT. Reference TRBV28 and TRBJ1-1 proteins supply the regions before and after the CDR3; the full variable domain is: DVKVTQSSRYLVKRTGEKVFLECVQDMDHENMFWYRQDPGLGLRLIYFSYDVKMKEKGDIPEGYSVSREKKERFSLILESASTNQTSMYLCASTLMTARNTEAFFGQGTRLTVV.